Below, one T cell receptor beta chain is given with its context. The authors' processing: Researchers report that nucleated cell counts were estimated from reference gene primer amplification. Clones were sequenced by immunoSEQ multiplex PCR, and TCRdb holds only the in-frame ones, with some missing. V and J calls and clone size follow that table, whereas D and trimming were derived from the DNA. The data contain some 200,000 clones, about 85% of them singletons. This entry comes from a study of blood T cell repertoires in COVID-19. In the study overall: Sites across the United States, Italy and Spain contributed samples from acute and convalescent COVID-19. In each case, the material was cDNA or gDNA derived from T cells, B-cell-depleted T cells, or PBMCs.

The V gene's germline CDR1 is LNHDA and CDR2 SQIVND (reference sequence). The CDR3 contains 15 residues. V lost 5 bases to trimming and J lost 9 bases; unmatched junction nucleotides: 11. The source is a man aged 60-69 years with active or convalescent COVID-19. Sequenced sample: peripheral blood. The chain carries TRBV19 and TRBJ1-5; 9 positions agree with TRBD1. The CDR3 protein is CASSLPGQGALPQHF. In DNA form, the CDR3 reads TGTGCCAGTAGTTTACCGGGACAGGGTGCCCTGCCCCAGCATTTT.